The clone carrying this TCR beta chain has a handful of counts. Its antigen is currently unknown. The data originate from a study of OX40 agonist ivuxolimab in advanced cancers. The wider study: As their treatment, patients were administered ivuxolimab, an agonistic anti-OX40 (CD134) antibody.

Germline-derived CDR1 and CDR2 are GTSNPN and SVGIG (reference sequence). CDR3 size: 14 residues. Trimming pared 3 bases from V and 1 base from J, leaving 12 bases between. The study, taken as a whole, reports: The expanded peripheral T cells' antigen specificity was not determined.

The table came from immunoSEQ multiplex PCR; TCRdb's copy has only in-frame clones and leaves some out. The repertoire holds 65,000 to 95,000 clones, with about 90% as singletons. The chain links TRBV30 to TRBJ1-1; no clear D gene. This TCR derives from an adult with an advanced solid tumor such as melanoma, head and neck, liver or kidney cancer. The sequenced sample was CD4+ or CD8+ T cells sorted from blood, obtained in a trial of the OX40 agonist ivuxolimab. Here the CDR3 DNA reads TGTGCCTGGAGCTCCGGGATACAGAACACTGAAGCTTTCTTT. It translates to CAWSSGIQNTEAFF.